Listed below are T cell receptor beta chains from one sample, sequenced in a study of T cells in Graves' hyperthyroidism and ophthalmopathy. TCRdb called the multiplex PCR reads again in MiXCR, with one record for every CDR3 protein. The sample gives 300,000 to 400,000 distinct CDR3 sequences, approximately 17% of which show up once; 35% to 45% is in the top ten. Input material: blood. The receptors stem from a man in his late teens or twenties with Graves' ophthalmopathy. Each CDR3 is given with its conserved first and last residue. D genes are given only for firm matches. Clone size appears in some rows only: once, few, many, or a class for an expanded clone.

clone size: many
V gene: TRBV20-1
CDR3 length: 14
D gene: NA
J gene: TRBJ1-1
CDR3 protein: CSASLGGGNTEAFF
CDR3 DNA: TGCAGTGCTAGTCTTGGAGGGGGGAACACTGAAGCTTTCTTT

clone size: many
V gene: TRBV24-1
CDR3 length: 14
D gene: TRBD2
J gene: TRBJ2-3
CDR3 protein: CATRGGTSTDTQYF
CDR3 DNA: TGTGCCACCCGGGGGGGAACTAGCACAGATACGCAGTATTTT

clone size: many
V gene: TRBV5-1
CDR3 length: 15
D gene: NA
J gene: TRBJ1-2
CDR3 protein: CASSLNALLNYGYTF
CDR3 DNA: TGCGCCAGCAGCTTGAACGCCCTCCTGAACTATGGCTACACCTTC

clone size: many
V gene: TRBV12-3/TRBV12-4
CDR3 length: 15
D gene: NA
J gene: TRBJ2-7
CDR3 protein: CASSLGVTRVGEQYF
CDR3 DNA: TGTGCCAGCAGTCTGGGTGTCACTAGAGTAGGCGAGCAGTACTTC

clone size: many
V gene: TRBV3-1
CDR3 length: 15
D gene: NA
J gene: TRBJ2-1
CDR3 protein: CASSPLTGASNEQFF
CDR3 DNA: TGTGCCAGCAGCCCCTTGACAGGTGCTTCCAATGAGCAGTTCTTC

clone size: many
V gene: TRBV2
CDR3 length: 13
D gene: NA
J gene: TRBJ1-2
CDR3 protein: CASSAGPGYGYTF
CDR3 DNA: TGTGCCAGCAGTGCGGGGCCAGGCTATGGCTACACCTTC

clone size: few
V gene: TRBV5-4
CDR3 length: 15
D gene: TRBD2
J gene: TRBJ2-1
CDR3 protein: CASSLDSGGRNEQFF
CDR3 DNA: TGTGCCAGCAGCTTGGATAGCGGGGGGAGGAATGAGCAGTTCTTC

clone size: few
V gene: TRBV5-1
CDR3 length: 15
D gene: NA
J gene: TRBJ2-2
CDR3 protein: CASSLVSGYAGELFF
CDR3 DNA: TGCGCCAGCAGCTTGGTGTCGGGGTATGCCGGGGAGCTGTTTTTT

clone size: many
V gene: TRBV5-8
CDR3 length: 13
D gene: NA
J gene: TRBJ2-3
CDR3 protein: CASSLTGMGTQYF
CDR3 DNA: TGTGCCAGCAGCTTGACGGGGATGGGTACGCAGTATTTT

clone size: NA
V gene: TRBV14
CDR3 length: 17
D gene: TRBD1
J gene: TRBJ2-7
CDR3 protein: CASSRSTLGQRYYEQYF
CDR3 DNA: TGTGCCAGCAGCCGCAGCACCTTGGGACAGCGCTACTACGAGCAGTACTTC

clone size: many
V gene: TRBV14
CDR3 length: 13
D gene: NA
J gene: TRBJ1-2
CDR3 protein: CASGARGAPGYTF
CDR3 DNA: TGTGCCAGCGGAGCACGAGGGGCGCCCGGCTACACCTTC

clone size: many
V gene: TRBV12-3/TRBV12-4
CDR3 length: 13
D gene: NA
J gene: TRBJ2-2
CDR3 protein: CASRKGNTGELFF
CDR3 DNA: TGTGCCAGCAGAAAGGGTAACACCGGGGAGCTGTTTTTT

clone size: few
V gene: TRBV27
CDR3 length: 12
D gene: NA
J gene: TRBJ2-5
CDR3 protein: CASGNREETQYF
CDR3 DNA: TGTGCCAGCGGGAACAGGGAAGAGACCCAGTACTTC

clone size: NA
V gene: TRBV27
CDR3 length: 13
D gene: NA
J gene: TRBJ1-2
CDR3 protein: CASSFGSNYGYTF
CDR3 DNA: TGTGCCAGCAGTTTTGGATCCAACTATGGCTACACCTTC

clone size: few
V gene: TRBV20-1
CDR3 length: 14
D gene: TRBD1
J gene: TRBJ1-2
CDR3 protein: CSSDPQGVSYGYTF
CDR3 DNA: TGCAGCTCGGATCCCCAGGGGGTGAGCTATGGCTACACCTTC

clone size: many
V gene: TRBV6-6
CDR3 length: 14
D gene: NA
J gene: TRBJ1-2
CDR3 protein: CASSYSQGTYGYTF
CDR3 DNA: TGTGCCAGCAGTTACTCTCAAGGGACCTATGGCTACACCTTC

clone size: many
V gene: TRBV28
CDR3 length: 14
D gene: NA
J gene: TRBJ1-2
CDR3 protein: CASSLGGGTPRYTF
CDR3 DNA: TGTGCCAGCAGTTTAGGCGGAGGGACACCACGCTACACCTTC

clone size: many
V gene: TRBV2
CDR3 length: 16
D gene: TRBD2
J gene: TRBJ2-3
CDR3 protein: CASSAGPGLAPDTQYF
CDR3 DNA: TGTGCCAGCAGTGCCGGGCCGGGACTAGCCCCGGATACGCAGTATTTT

clone size: once
V gene: TRBV19
CDR3 length: 14
D gene: NA
J gene: TRBJ2-5
CDR3 protein: CASKPPGLKETQYF
CDR3 DNA: TGTGCCAGTAAGCCCCCGGGACTCAAAGAGACCCAGTACTTC

clone size: many
V gene: TRBV5-1
CDR3 length: 15
D gene: NA
J gene: TRBJ2-3
CDR3 protein: CASSLSRQLTDTQYF
CDR3 DNA: TGCGCCAGCAGCTTATCCCGCCAGCTCACAGATACGCAGTATTTT

clone size: many
V gene: TRBV20-1
CDR3 length: 10
D gene: NA
J gene: TRBJ1-2
CDR3 protein: CSTSNYGYTF
CDR3 DNA: TGCAGTACTTCTAACTATGGCTACACCTTC

clone size: few
V gene: TRBV2
CDR3 length: 16
D gene: NA
J gene: TRBJ1-4
CDR3 protein: CASLKGSRATNEKLFF
CDR3 DNA: TGTGCCAGCCTTAAAGGTAGCCGCGCAACTAATGAAAAACTGTTTTTT

clone size: NA
V gene: TRBV27
CDR3 length: 16
D gene: TRBD1
J gene: TRBJ2-3
CDR3 protein: CASSLSGDRGLGAQYF
CDR3 DNA: TGTGCCAGCAGTTTATCTGGGGACAGGGGGCTGGGTGCGCAGTATTTT

clone size: many
V gene: TRBV6-1
CDR3 length: 13
D gene: NA
J gene: TRBJ1-2
CDR3 protein: CASRQGMDYGYTF
CDR3 DNA: TGTGCCAGCAGGCAGGGTATGGACTATGGCTACACCTTC

clone size: few
V gene: TRBV12-3/TRBV12-4
CDR3 length: 15
D gene: NA
J gene: TRBJ2-3
CDR3 protein: CASSFGAPSTDTQYF
CDR3 DNA: TGTGCCAGCAGTTTCGGGGCCCCAAGCACAGATACGCAGTATTTT

clone size: NA
V gene: TRBV6-2/TRBV6-3
CDR3 length: 18
D gene: TRBD2
J gene: TRBJ2-1
CDR3 protein: CASSSGLAGGPLPSEQFF
CDR3 DNA: TGTGCCAGCAGCTCCGGACTAGCGGGGGGGCCCTTACCCAGTGAGCAGTTCTTC

clone size: NA
V gene: TRBV6-2/TRBV6-3
CDR3 length: 17
D gene: TRBD1
J gene: TRBJ1-1
CDR3 protein: CASSLPGQGAPDTEAFF
CDR3 DNA: TGTGCCAGCAGTTTACCGGGACAGGGGGCTCCGGACACTGAAGCTTTCTTT

clone size: many
V gene: TRBV7-9
CDR3 length: 12
D gene: NA
J gene: TRBJ2-1
CDR3 protein: CASSSQGPEQFF
CDR3 DNA: TGTGCCAGCAGCTCCCAGGGACCTGAGCAGTTCTTC

clone size: NA
V gene: TRBV20-1
CDR3 length: 16
D gene: NA
J gene: TRBJ2-2
CDR3 protein: CSARDLSRQDTGELFF
CDR3 DNA: TGCAGTGCTAGAGATCTGTCGAGGCAGGACACCGGGGAGCTGTTTTTT

clone size: few
V gene: TRBV6-1
CDR3 length: 15
D gene: TRBD1
J gene: TRBJ2-7
CDR3 protein: CASSSPGQGIDEQYF
CDR3 DNA: TGTGCCAGCAGTTCCCCGGGACAGGGTATCGACGAGCAGTACTTC

clone size: few
V gene: TRBV20-1
CDR3 length: 14
D gene: TRBD1
J gene: TRBJ1-5
CDR3 protein: CSALLGQGNQPQHF
CDR3 DNA: TGCAGTGCCCTCCTCGGACAGGGGAATCAGCCCCAGCATTTT

clone size: NA
V gene: TRBV6-1
CDR3 length: 17
D gene: NA
J gene: TRBJ1-5
CDR3 protein: CASSDWGRVVSNQPQHF
CDR3 DNA: TGTGCCAGCAGTGACTGGGGGAGGGTGGTCAGCAATCAGCCCCAGCATTTT

clone size: many
V gene: TRBV5-1
CDR3 length: 18
D gene: TRBD1
J gene: TRBJ2-5
CDR3 protein: CASRRTQGTGEIQETQYF
CDR3 DNA: TGCGCCAGCAGACGGACCCAAGGGACAGGGGAAATACAAGAGACCCAGTACTTC

clone size: NA
V gene: TRBV28
CDR3 length: 14
D gene: NA
J gene: TRBJ1-1
CDR3 protein: CASSTGTGNTEAFF
CDR3 DNA: TGTGCCAGCAGCACAGGGACGGGGAACACTGAAGCTTTCTTT

clone size: many
V gene: TRBV7-9
CDR3 length: 11
D gene: NA
J gene: TRBJ2-5
CDR3 protein: CASRLEETQYF
CDR3 DNA: TGTGCCAGCAGGTTGGAAGAGACCCAGTACTTC

clone size: many
V gene: TRBV2
CDR3 length: 14
D gene: NA
J gene: TRBJ1-2
CDR3 protein: CASSENGRAYGYTF
CDR3 DNA: TGTGCCAGCAGTGAAAACGGGAGGGCCTATGGCTACACCTTC

clone size: many
V gene: TRBV6-6
CDR3 length: 16
D gene: TRBD1
J gene: TRBJ2-2
CDR3 protein: CASSYVRGQGIGELFF
CDR3 DNA: TGTGCCAGCAGTTACGTAAGGGGACAGGGAATCGGGGAGCTGTTTTTT

clone size: many
V gene: TRBV3-1
CDR3 length: 12
D gene: NA
J gene: TRBJ2-4
CDR3 protein: CASSQPENIQYF
CDR3 DNA: TGTGCCAGCAGCCAACCCGAAAACATTCAGTACTTC

clone size: NA
V gene: TRBV4-2
CDR3 length: 17
D gene: TRBD2
J gene: TRBJ2-3
CDR3 protein: CASSQGSGGSYPDTQYF
CDR3 DNA: TGTGCCAGCAGCCAAGGTAGCGGGGGGAGCTACCCAGATACGCAGTATTTT

clone size: NA
V gene: TRBV2
CDR3 length: 14
D gene: TRBD1
J gene: TRBJ1-1
CDR3 protein: CASSLLGQGARAFF
CDR3 DNA: TGTGCCAGCAGTTTATTGGGACAGGGGGCCCGGGCTTTCTTT

clone size: NA
V gene: TRBV5-4
CDR3 length: 17
D gene: NA
J gene: TRBJ1-1
CDR3 protein: CASSAPGGGPLNTEAFF
CDR3 DNA: TGTGCCAGCAGCGCGCCGGGTGGGGGGCCCTTGAACACTGAAGCTTTCTTT

clone size: few
V gene: TRBV5-1
CDR3 length: 16
D gene: NA
J gene: TRBJ1-2
CDR3 protein: CASSLDVQGGNYGYTF
CDR3 DNA: TGCGCCAGCAGCTTGGACGTACAGGGTGGAAACTATGGCTACACCTTC

clone size: once
V gene: TRBV6-1
CDR3 length: 17
D gene: TRBD2
J gene: TRBJ2-2
CDR3 protein: CASSEEAGGRGTGELFF
CDR3 DNA: TGTGCCAGCAGTGAAGAGGCGGGGGGCCGTGGCACCGGGGAGCTGTTTTTT

clone size: few
V gene: TRBV11-3
CDR3 length: 12
D gene: NA
J gene: TRBJ2-2
CDR3 protein: CASSLFSGELFF
CDR3 DNA: TGTGCCAGCAGCTTATTCTCCGGGGAGCTGTTTTTT

clone size: many
V gene: TRBV12-3/TRBV12-4
CDR3 length: 13
D gene: NA
J gene: TRBJ2-1
CDR3 protein: CASSLGWNNEQFF
CDR3 DNA: TGTGCCAGCAGTTTAGGTTGGAACAATGAGCAGTTCTTC

clone size: many
V gene: TRBV12-3/TRBV12-4
CDR3 length: 15
D gene: TRBD2
J gene: TRBJ2-5
CDR3 protein: CASSFERGAVETQYF
CDR3 DNA: TGTGCCAGCAGTTTCGAGCGGGGGGCAGTTGAGACCCAGTACTTC

clone size: many
V gene: TRBV28
CDR3 length: 15
D gene: NA
J gene: TRBJ1-4
CDR3 protein: CASTLGGESNEKLFF
CDR3 DNA: TGTGCCAGCACCCTCGGTGGGGAGAGTAATGAAAAACTGTTTTTT

clone size: many
V gene: TRBV6-1
CDR3 length: 14
D gene: TRBD2
J gene: TRBJ2-3
CDR3 protein: CASTLAGDTDTQYF
CDR3 DNA: TGTGCCAGCACCCTAGCGGGGGACACAGATACGCAGTATTTT

clone size: few
V gene: TRBV24-1
CDR3 length: 15
D gene: TRBD2
J gene: TRBJ2-7
CDR3 protein: CATSDPTSGGYEQYF
CDR3 DNA: TGTGCCACCAGTGATCCGACTAGCGGGGGATACGAGCAGTACTTC

clone size: many
V gene: TRBV6-1
CDR3 length: 15
D gene: TRBD1
J gene: TRBJ1-1
CDR3 protein: CASRRYRGKNTEAFF
CDR3 DNA: TGTGCCAGCAGAAGGTACAGGGGGAAGAACACTGAAGCTTTCTTT

clone size: many
V gene: TRBV7-6
CDR3 length: 14
D gene: TRBD2
J gene: TRBJ2-5
CDR3 protein: CASSSRLAGETQYF
CDR3 DNA: TGTGCCAGCAGCTCCCGACTAGCGGGTGAGACCCAGTACTTC

clone size: few
V gene: TRBV4-2
CDR3 length: 15
D gene: NA
J gene: TRBJ1-2
CDR3 protein: CASSQDRQTNYGYTF
CDR3 DNA: TGTGCCAGCAGCCAAGATCGACAAACTAACTATGGCTACACCTTC

clone size: many
V gene: TRBV6-5
CDR3 length: 14
D gene: NA
J gene: TRBJ2-5
CDR3 protein: CASSYMGAQETQYF
CDR3 DNA: TGTGCCAGCAGTTACATGGGAGCGCAAGAGACCCAGTACTTC

clone size: many
V gene: TRBV27
CDR3 length: 14
D gene: NA
J gene: TRBJ2-7
CDR3 protein: CASSLGAPPLEQYF
CDR3 DNA: TGTGCCAGCAGTTTAGGAGCTCCCCCCCTCGAGCAGTACTTC

clone size: few
V gene: TRBV6-1
CDR3 length: 13
D gene: NA
J gene: TRBJ2-7
CDR3 protein: CASSRDKGHEQYF
CDR3 DNA: TGTGCCAGCAGCCGGGACAAGGGCCACGAGCAGTACTTC